This T cell receptor beta chain derives from a study of T cell clones after liver transplantation. About the study: Post-transplant blood was tracked for graft-donor-reactive T cell clones identified in a pre-transplant mixed lymphocyte reaction. Notes on the study in general: Rather than being deleted, graft donor-reactive T cells may have moved into the graft.

As to this clone: The antigen is unknown.

TCRdb keeps only in-frame clones here, not all; method: immunoSEQ multiplex PCR. The repertoire holds 70,000 or so clones, 90% seen once, with roughly 2.6% in the top ten. The CDR3 length is 14 residues. Trimming took 2 bases from V and 2 from J, leaving 8 bases between them. Germline values: CDR1 SEHNR, CDR2 FQNEAQ (reference sequence). J is TRBJ2-3 and V is TRBV7-9; possibly TRBD2 for D (5 bases). Sequenced here: CD4+ T cells from blood, sampled before liver transplant. The receptor was isolated from a human donor who received a liver transplant. CDR3 coding DNA: TGTGCCAGCAGCTTAACGGGATCCACAGATACGCAGTATTTT. It is translated as CASSLTGSTDTQYF.